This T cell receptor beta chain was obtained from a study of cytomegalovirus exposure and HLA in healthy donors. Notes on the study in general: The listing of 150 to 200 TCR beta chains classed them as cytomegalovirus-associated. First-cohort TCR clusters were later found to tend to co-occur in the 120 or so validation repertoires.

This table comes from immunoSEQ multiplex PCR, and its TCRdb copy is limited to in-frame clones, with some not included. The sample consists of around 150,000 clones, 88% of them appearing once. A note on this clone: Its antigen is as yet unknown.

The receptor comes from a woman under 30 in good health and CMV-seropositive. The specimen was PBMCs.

The CDR3 is CASRRGSNTDTQYF. In DNA, the CDR3 is TGTGCCAGTAGAAGAGGGTCGAACACAGATACGCAGTATTTT. The rearrangement joins TRBV19 to TRBJ2-3; D perhaps matches TRBD2 (5 bases). V was cut by 6 bases and J by 2 bases, with 12 bases left in between. CDR1 is LNHDA and CDR2 is SQIVND in the germline V gene (reference sequence). The CDR3 is made up of 14 amino acids.